A selection of T cell receptor beta chains follows, all from one sample in a study of cytomegalovirus exposure and HLA in healthy donors. Method: immunoSEQ multiplex PCR; TCRdb's copy keeps in-frame clones and lacks some. The sample lists hundreds of thousands of clones; roughly four fifths were seen once. The source material was PBMCs. Receptors originate from a girl between 5 and 17 years old in good health and CMV-seronegative. The CDR3 runs from the conserved cysteine through the conserved F or W. A D gene is named only where the DNA matches it firmly. Some rows have no size entry. The others give once, few or many, or a class for an expanded clone.

J,V,D,size,DNA,CDR3
TRBJ1-5,TRBV15,TRBD1,-,TGTGCCACCAGCAGAGATGGAGGACAGGGCAGCCAGCCCCAGCATTTT,CATSRDGGQGSQPQHF
TRBJ1-4,TRBV19,-,-,TGTGCCAGTAACATTCGCGGCAGACAGAGTTTAAATGAAAAACTGTTTTTT,CASNIRGRQSLNEKLFF
TRBJ1-1,TRBV19,TRBD1,few,TGTGCCAGTAGAGGACAGGGATTGAACACTGAAGCTTTCTTT,CASRGQGLNTEAFF
TRBJ1-1,TRBV9,-,-,TGTGCCAGCAGCACGAGACAGGACCACGCTACCACTCACATGAACACTGAAGCTTTCTTT,CASSTRQDHATTHMNTEAFF
TRBJ1-1,TRBV29-1,-,-,TGCAGCGTTGTTGACAGACAAAAACTGAACCGAGAAGCTTTCTTT,CSVVDRQKLNREAFF
TRBJ1-5,TRBV18,TRBD1,-,TGTGCCAGCTCACCACCGGGGACAGCCAACAATCAGCCCCAGCATTTT,CASSPPGTANNQPQHF
TRBJ1-1,TRBV9,-,-,TGCGCCAGCAGCGTAGTCCAGACAGGCACTGAAGCTTTCTTT,CASSVVQTGTEAFF
TRBJ1-1,TRBV5-6,-,once,TGTGCCAGCAGCCCACCCCCCGGGACTCCAGTTTCTCCTGAAGCTTTCTTT,CASSPPPGTPVSPEAFF
TRBJ2-3,TRBV11-3,TRBD2,-,TGTGCCAGCAGCTCGGGACTAGCGGGCACAGATACGCAGTATTTT,CASSSGLAGTDTQYF
TRBJ2-7,TRBV11-1,-,-,TGTGCCAGCAGCTTAGACAGGAGCTCCTACGAGCAGTACTTC,CASSLDRSSYEQYF
TRBJ2-2,TRBV5-4,-,-,TGTGCCAGCAGCTTGGCTAGCACCGGGGAGCTGTTTTTT,CASSLASTGELFF
TRBJ2-2,TRBV5-6,-,few,TGTGCCAGCAGCTTCCGGGTTCCCGCCGACACCGGGGAGCTGTTTTTT,CASSFRVPADTGELFF
TRBJ2-1,TRBV25-1,-,-,TGTGCCAGCAGTGAAACCCCCCTAACTCGGGATGAGCAGTTCTTC,CASSETPLTRDEQFF
TRBJ1-1,TRBV28,-,-,TGTGCCAGCAGTTCTATTAACACTGAAGCTTTCTTT,CASSSINTEAFF
TRBJ1-1,TRBV28,-,-,TGTGCCAGTAAAACGAACAGGGAAGCTTTCTTT,CASKTNREAFF
TRBJ1-1,TRBV27,-,-,TGTGCCAGCAGACGGGTGGTAGGGGCGTCAATGAACACTGAAGCTTTCTTT,CASRRVVGASMNTEAFF